Below, 10 T cell receptor beta chains from the same sample are listed, as sequenced in a study of T cells in tumors after PD-1 blockade. TCRdb's copy holds only in-frame clones and misses some; the assay was immunoSEQ multiplex PCR. The repertoire holds thousands of clones, less than 70% seen once, with about 63% in the top ten. Sequencing was performed on tumor tissue, taken after anti-PD-1 treatment. The receptors were sampled from a human donor with cutaneous squamous cell carcinoma.

This chain uses TRBV11-1 with TRBJ2-2; 7 nucleotides match TRBD1. V lost 1 base and J lost 1; bases outside the gene matches: 0. Germline assignment: CDR1 SGHAT and CDR2 FQDESV (reference sequence). The CDR3 covers 15 residues. This CDR3 is CASSLGDRNTGELFF. CDR3 nucleotides: TGTGCCAGCAGCTTAGGGGACAGGAACACCGGGGAGCTGTTTTTT.

The chain couples TRBV27 to TRBJ1-5; 8 positions match TRBD1. CDR3 length: 15 residues. Germline V lookup: CDR1 MNHEY, CDR2 SMNVEV (reference sequence). V shed 8 bases and J 3 bases; nucleotides not matched to a gene: 9. The CDR3, as DNA: TGTGCCAGCGGCGGGGCAGGGGGCTTCAATCAGCCCCAGCATTTT. Translated, it gives CASGGAGGFNQPQHF.

CDR3 sequence reads: CASSLVGSPQNIQYF. The DNA for the CDR3 is TGCGCCAGCAGCTTGGTGGGGAGTCCCCAAAACATTCAGTACTTC. The V gene is TRBV5-1, the J gene TRBJ2-4; maybe TRBD2 (5 bases). This CDR3 spans 15 amino acids. V dropped 0 bases and J dropped 5 bases, with 12 bases sitting between them. Per the germline V gene, CDR1 is SGHRS and CDR2 is YFSETQ. Variable domain in full (rest from reference TRBV5-1 and TRBJ2-4): KAGVTQTPRYLIKTRGQQVTLSCSPISGHRSVSWYQQTPGQGLQFLFEYFSETQRNKGNFPGRFSGRQFSNSRSEMNVSTLELGDSALYLCASSLVGSPQNIQYFGAGTRLSVL.

This clone appeared a single time. The chain couples TRBV7-9 to TRBJ1-6, with D possibly matching TRBD1 (5 bases). This CDR3 has 14 residues. Deletions cut 2 bases from V and 8 bases from J, with 10 bases between. From germline, CDR1 is SEHNR and CDR2 FQNEAQ (reference sequence). The CDR3 here is CASSLMGGDSPLHF. CDR3 nucleotides: TGTGCCAGCAGCTTAATGGGGGGGGATTCACCCCTCCACTTT.

The chain recombines TRBV25-1 with TRBJ1-2, with D possibly TRBD1 on 5 matching bases. Germline V gives CDR1 MGHDK, CDR2 SYGVNS. V was cut by 0 bases and J by 2 bases, with 10 bases left in between. This CDR3 has 15 amino acids. The DNA of the CDR3 is TGTGCCAGCAGTGAATATGGGGCGGGGAACTATGGCTACACCTTC. The encoded protein is CASSEYGAGNYGYTF.

V and J are TRBV6-5 and TRBJ1-4; the D is unclear. The CDR3 is 12 residues long. Per germline, CDR1 MNHEY and CDR2 SVGAGI. Trimming removed 6 bases at V and 7 bases at J, with 9 bases between. The CDR3 loop is CASSYSSEKLFF. In DNA, the CDR3 is TGTGCCAGCAGCTACAGTTCTGAAAAACTGTTTTTT.

This clone was counted a few times. The V and J genes are TRBV10-3 and TRBJ1-3; D is possibly TRBD1 (5 bases). The V gene lost 7 bases and the J gene lost 0 bases, with 10 bases spanning the gap. Germline CDR1 and CDR2: ENHRY and SYGVKD. The CDR3 has 14 amino acids. DNA of the CDR3: TGTGCCATCATGACAGATTCCTCTGGAAACACCATATATTTT. This encodes CAIMTDSSGNTIYF.

The chain recombines TRBV6-2 or TRBV6-3 with TRBJ2-2, with D possibly matching TRBD2 (5 bases). Trimming removed 5 bases at V and 6 bases at J, with 13 bases between. This CDR3 is 14 amino acids long. Germline loops: CDR1 MNHEY, CDR2 SVGEGT. As DNA, the CDR3 is TGTGCCAGCAGTCAGACCACCGGGGCCGGGGAGCTGTTTTTT. The encoded protein is CASSQTTGAGELFF.

By share, this clone counts as medium-sized. CDR3 loop: CASSPGQIYEQYF. The CDR3 DNA follows: TGTGCCAGCAGCCCTGGACAGATTTACGAGCAGTACTTC. The chain employs TRBV7-8 and TRBJ2-7, with TRBD1 as a possible D gene (6 bases). Trimming pared 5 bases from V and 4 bases from J, leaving 12 bases between. Looked up from germline, CDR1 is SGHVS and CDR2 is FQNEAQ. The CDR3 has 13 residues. Looking up the rest from reference TRBV7-8 and TRBJ2-7 gives the full variable domain: GAGVSQSPRYKVAKRGQDVALRCDPISGHVSLFWYQQALGQGPEFLTYFQNEAQLDKSGLPSDRFFAERPEGSVSTLKIQRTQQEDSAVYLCASSPGQIYEQYFGPGTRLTVT.

The chain has TRBV27 and TRBJ2-5, with 8 positions matching TRBD2. The ends lost 4 bases at V and 3 bases at J; junction bases unmatched: 4. Germline V lookup: CDR1 MNHEY, CDR2 SMNVEV (reference sequence). The CDR3 covers 14 residues. The CDR3 sequence: CASSYGGAEETQYF. In DNA, the CDR3 is TGTGCCAGCAGTTACGGGGGGGCAGAAGAGACCCAGTACTTC.